This section outlines one T cell receptor (beta chain) sequence together with its context. Its antigen has not been determined. No base-level quality is on record; no much larger clone is a single base apart. Library preparation used the immunoSEQ multiplex PCR assay. TCRdb limited this immuneACCESS table to in-frame rearrangements with V and J called. A share of clones is missing; checked studies link under half to unresolved V genes, and the rest is unexplained. This sample lists roughly 100,000 clones; 90% to 96% were detected once. The ten top clones hold about 0.21% of the sample. This sample stems from a study of technical replicates of blood from a few donors (TCRdb year 2017). The CDR1 and CDR2 encoded by the germline V gene are SNHLY and FYNNEI. Trimming takes 6 bases off V and 6 bases off J; junction bases not matched to a gene: 16. Counted from cysteine to phenylalanine, this CDR3 has 17 amino acids. The only DNA kept is the CDR3, 51 bases in frame from the first base.

The origin of this receptor is a human donor in good health. The sequence joins TRBV2 to TRBJ2-1; 8 junctional bases match TRBD2. Sequencing was performed on T cells isolated from PBMCs. The nucleotide sequence is TGTGCCAGCAGGCCCATAATAGTAGCGGGGCCCTCCAATGAGCAGTTCTTC. This encodes CASRPIIVAGPSNEQFF.